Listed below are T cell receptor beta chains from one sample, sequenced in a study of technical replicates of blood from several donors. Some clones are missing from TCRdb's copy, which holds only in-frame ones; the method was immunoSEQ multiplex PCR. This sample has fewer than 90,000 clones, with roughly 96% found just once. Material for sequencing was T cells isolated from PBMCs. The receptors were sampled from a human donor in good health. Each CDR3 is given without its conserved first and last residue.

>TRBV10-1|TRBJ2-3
ATRDTSTDTQY
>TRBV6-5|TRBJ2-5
ASSRGTEETQY
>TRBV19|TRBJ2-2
ASSLRGPGGELF
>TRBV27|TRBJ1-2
ASSLSWTGLGYGYT
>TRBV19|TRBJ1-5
ASSGDSGHSNQPQH
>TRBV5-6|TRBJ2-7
ASSLAAYEQY
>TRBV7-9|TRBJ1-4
ASSLQNEKLF
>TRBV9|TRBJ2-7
ASSVVAGEQY
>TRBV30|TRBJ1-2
AQGREGGNYGYT
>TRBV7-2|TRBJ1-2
ASSPGGAFYGYT
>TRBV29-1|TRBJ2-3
SVTEREAVTDTQY
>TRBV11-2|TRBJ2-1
ASSSRGLSSYNEQF
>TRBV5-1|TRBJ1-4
ASSLTETSEKLF
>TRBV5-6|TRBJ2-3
ASSLSLTGGNTDTQY
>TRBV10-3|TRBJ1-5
AARNDRGQPQH
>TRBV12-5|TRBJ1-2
ASGPLNYGYT
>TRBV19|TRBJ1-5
ASSWGHASNQPQH
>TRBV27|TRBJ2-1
ASSFRGVNLMSSYNEQF
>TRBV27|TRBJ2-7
ASSLSTGGPYEQY
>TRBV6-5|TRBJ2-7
ASSYSTGGSLREQY
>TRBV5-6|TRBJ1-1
ASSLFQEPEAF
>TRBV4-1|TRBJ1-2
ASSPETGVGYT
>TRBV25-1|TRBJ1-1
ASSDWGQTNTEAF
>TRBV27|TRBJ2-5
ASSPMTSGRVKTQY
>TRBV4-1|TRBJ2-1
ASSQVPADLRSYNEQF
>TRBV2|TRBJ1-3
ASGETGFGNTIY
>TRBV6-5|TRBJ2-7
ASSYGPSYEQY